These 28 T cell receptor beta chains were sequenced from one sample in a study of cytomegalovirus exposure and HLA in healthy donors. It was with 60 Vbeta and 13 Jbeta primers that the PCR ran. The table came from immunoSEQ multiplex PCR; TCRdb's copy has only in-frame clones and leaves some out. The sample lists roughly 90,000 clones, 78% occurring once. The source material was PBMCs. These receptors were taken from a woman aged 40 to 50 in good health and CMV-seropositive.

In regard to this clone: The same CDR3 arises from other DNA sequences in this sample as well. The chain links TRBV5-1 to TRBJ2-5; D not certain. The CDR3 covers 11 residues. Germline loops: CDR1 SGHRS, CDR2 YFSETQ. V dropped 4 bases and J dropped 2 bases, with 3 bases sitting between them. CDR3 DNA: TGCGCCAGCAGCCTGCAAGAGACCCAGTACTTC. Translating it yields CASSLQETQYF.

The J gene is TRBJ2-5, the V gene TRBV5-1; 11 bases match TRBD1. Germline-derived CDR1 and CDR2 are SGHRS and YFSETQ. The CDR3 consists of 15 residues. Trimming cost V 4 bases and J 2 bases; bases outside gene matches: 4. The CDR3 sequence: CASSKGTGGQETQYF. In DNA form, the CDR3 reads TGCGCCAGCAGCAAAGGGACAGGGGGTCAAGAGACCCAGTACTTC. Looking up the rest from reference TRBV5-1 and TRBJ2-5 gives the full variable domain: KAGVTQTPRYLIKTRGQQVTLSCSPISGHRSVSWYQQTPGQGLQFLFEYFSETQRNKGNFPGRFSGRQFSNSRSEMNVSTLELGDSALYLCASSKGTGGQETQYFGPGTRLLVL.

Only a few counts were recorded for this clone. This may be a read error: a much more frequent sequence differs by one nucleotide. The chain employs TRBV5-6 and TRBJ2-7; 7 bases map to TRBD1. The CDR3 contains 14 residues. The V gene end was trimmed by 0 bases and the J gene end by 4 bases; junction bases not matched to a gene: 4. Germline values: CDR1 SGHDT, CDR2 YYEEEE. DNA of the CDR3: TGTGCCAGCAGCTTGGGACAGGGTAAATACGAGCAGTACTTC. Translation: CASSLGQGKYEQYF.

The gene calls are TRBV6-5 and TRBJ2-7; 7 nucleotides line up with TRBD2. The CDR3 has 15 amino acids. V shed 6 bases and J 5 bases; nucleotides not matched to a gene: 13. Germline values: CDR1 MNHEY, CDR2 SVGAGI. CDR3 sequence reads: CASRKAGFRSHEQYF. In DNA, the CDR3 is TGTGCCAGCAGGAAAGCGGGGTTCCGATCTCACGAGCAGTACTTC.

The chain couples TRBV5-6 to TRBJ2-7; the D gene is possibly TRBD1 (6 bases). The CDR3 extends over 19 amino acids. The germline gives CDR1 SGHDT, CDR2 YYEEEE. The V and J ends lost 4 bases and 2 bases respectively, with 28 bases between them. This CDR3 is CASSTTAGTNLASPYEQYF. CDR3 coding DNA: TGTGCCAGCAGCACCACAGCCGGGACAAATTTGGCGAGCCCCTACGAGCAGTACTTC.

The V call is TRBV23-1, the J call TRBJ1-6; 8 bases align to TRBD1. TRBV23-1 is an ORF, with its function uncertain. The CDR3 consists of 15 residues. With 4 bases clipped from V and 3 bases from J, the junction kept 2 bases outside the gene matches. The CDR3 region is CASSPGQGYNSPLHF. In DNA, the CDR3 is TGCGCCAGCAGTCCCGGACAGGGCTATAATTCACCCCTCCACTTT.

This chain uses TRBV7-8 with TRBJ2-1, with D tentatively TRBD1 (7 bases). V lost 7 bases and J 8 bases, leaving 18 bases between the germline ends. CDR1 and CDR2 from the germline V gene are SGHVS and FQNEAQ. The CDR3 spans 14 residues. The CDR3 DNA reads TGTGCCAGCATCCGGCAGCCCAGGGGGGATGAGCAGTTCTTC. As protein: CASIRQPRGDEQFF.

The gene calls are TRBV21-1 and TRBJ2-1; the DNA was not compared with TRBD2, the D call given in the table. TRBV21-1 is a known pseudogene. This CDR3 spans 15 amino acids. CDR3 bases: TGTGCCAGCATCTTTGAGCGGGAGGCCTACAATGAGCAGTTCTTC. Translation: CASIFEREAYNEQFF.

CDR3 region: CASSQSGPTGPPPIYF. As DNA, the CDR3 is TGCGCCAGCAGTCAATCAGGCCCGACAGGCCCGCCGCCCATATATTTT. This rearrangement joins TRBV23-1 to TRBJ1-3, with TRBD1 as a possible D gene (6 bases). TRBV23-1 is reported as an ORF; its role is uncertain. This CDR3 has 16 amino acids. V was clipped by 0 bases and J by 11 bases, with 20 bases between them.

The table lists this clone with a count of one. The J gene is TRBJ2-5, the V gene TRBV5-1; 12 bases are a match to TRBD2. V shed 0 bases and J 0 bases; nucleotides not matched to a gene: 3. CDR3 length: 17 residues. Germline V gives CDR1 SGHRS, CDR2 YFSETQ. CDR3 DNA: TGCGCCAGCAGCTTGGGTCTAGCGGGGGGGTACCAAGAGACCCAGTACTTC. It codes for CASSLGLAGGYQETQYF.

The rearrangement joins TRBV5-1 to TRBJ2-5; 8 positions agree with TRBD2. The CDR3 consists of 17 residues. In germline, CDR1 is SGHRS, CDR2 YFSETQ. The V segment lost 0 bases and the J segment 3 bases; nucleotides outside the gene matches: 10. CDR3 region: CASSLAQAGVFKETQYF. The CDR3 DNA follows: TGCGCCAGCAGCTTGGCCCAAGCGGGAGTTTTTAAAGAGACCCAGTACTTC.

The rearrangement uses TRBV27 and TRBJ2-7; 7 positions agree with TRBD1. Germline CDR1 and CDR2: MNHEY and SMNVEV (reference sequence). V was clipped by 8 bases and J by 5 bases; unmatched bases: 9. This CDR3 spans 13 amino acids. In DNA form, the CDR3 reads TGTGCCAGCCTGACAGGGCTTATTAACGAGCAGTACTTC. This translates into CASLTGLINEQYF.

The chain joins TRBV29-1 to TRBJ1-2, with a tentative D call TRBD1 (5 bases). V dropped 3 bases and J dropped 1 base, with 15 bases sitting between them. Germline assignment: CDR1 SQVTM and CDR2 ANQGSEA. The CDR3 sequence is 15 residues long. CDR3 loop: CSVDTAAGGNYGYTF. The DNA for the CDR3 is TGCAGCGTTGATACGGCAGCGGGGGGTAACTATGGCTACACCTTC.

This chain uses TRBV27 with TRBJ2-2, with 8 bases lining up with TRBD2. The CDR3 is 15 residues long. The V gene end was trimmed by 6 bases and the J gene end by 6 bases; junction bases not matched to a gene: 9. The germline V gene has CDR1 MNHEY and CDR2 SMNVEV (reference sequence). CDR3 region: CASSPGLGVAGELFF. CDR3 DNA sequence: TGTGCCAGCAGCCCGGGACTAGGGGTGGCCGGGGAGCTGTTTTTT.

This clone has a single count. The chain combines TRBV30 with TRBJ2-3; 10 positions agree with TRBD1. V shed 4 bases, J shed 1 base, and the junction held 14 bases outside the gene matches. This CDR3 has 18 amino acids. Germline V gene data show CDR1 as GTSNPN and CDR2 as SVGIG (reference sequence). The DNA of the CDR3 is TGTGCCTGGAAAGATAAAATTCGGACAGGGGGAGGCACAGATACGCAGTATTTT. Translation gives CAWKDKIRTGGGTDTQYF.

This clone came up once. The rearrangement links TRBV27 to TRBJ2-5, with D tentatively TRBD1 (6 bases). The J call is uncertain, as TRBJ2-7 better fits the DNA end. Germline V gene data show CDR1 as MNHEY and CDR2 as SMNVEV (reference sequence). The CDR3 sequence is 13 residues long. CDR3 protein: CASSRDTDPEQYF. DNA for the CDR3: TGTGCCAGCAGCCGGGACACCGACCCCGAGCAGTACTTC.

The rearrangement joins TRBV2 to TRBJ2-1; a possible D gene is TRBD1 (6 bases). V was pared by 3 bases and J by 2 bases, with 20 bases between. CDR1 SNHLY and CDR2 FYNNEI come from the germline V gene. The CDR3 is made up of 18 amino acids. The DNA of the CDR3 is TGTGCCAGCAGTGAGGACTCTTCTACAGGGTGGCCCTACAATGAGCAGTTCTTC. Translated, it gives CASSEDSSTGWPYNEQFF.

CDR3 loop: CASSLADGGYEQYF. CDR3 in DNA: TGCGCCAGCAGCTTGGCCGACGGAGGCTACGAGCAGTACTTC. This chain links TRBV5-1 with TRBJ2-7; D may be TRBD2 (5 bases). The CDR3 is 14 amino acids. With 0 bases removed from V and 3 bases from J, the gap between germline ends came to 10 bases. Germline-derived CDR1 and CDR2 are SGHRS and YFSETQ.

J is TRBJ2-7 and V is TRBV27; 9 positions match TRBD1. The ends lost 10 bases at V and 3 bases at J; junction bases unmatched: 4. CDR1 MNHEY and CDR2 SMNVEV come from the germline V gene (reference sequence). There are 12 residues in the CDR3. The CDR3 loop reads CATRGQGYEQYF. CDR3 bases: TGTGCCACCCGGGGACAGGGCTACGAGCAGTACTTC.

This clone was seen a single time. The chain recombines TRBV4-3 with TRBJ2-3; D perhaps matches TRBD2 (5 bases). The CDR3 has 14 residues. Germline CDR1 reads LGHNA; CDR2 reads YSLEER. The germline V and J ends were trimmed by 2 bases and 2 bases, with 8 bases remaining between them. CDR3 sequence: CASSQIGNTDTQYF. CDR3 bases: TGCGCCAGCAGCCAAATCGGGAACACAGATACGCAGTATTTT.

By share, this clone counts as medium-sized (0.01 to 0.1%). V usage is TRBV7-9 and J usage is TRBJ1-1; D is possibly TRBD1 (5 bases). V was cut by 1 base and J by 5 bases, with 14 bases left in between. CDR3 length: 15 amino acids. CDR1 SEHNR and CDR2 FQNEAQ come from the germline V gene (reference sequence). Written as DNA, the CDR3 is TGTGCCAGCAGCTTAGGTTGGGACGGGGGAACTGAAGCTTTCTTT. Protein sequence: CASSLGWDGGTEAFF.

The chain joins TRBV9 to TRBJ2-2; the match to TRBD1 covers 9 bases. Germline V CDR1 and CDR2: SGDLS, YYNGEE. The J segment lost 6 bases and the V segment lost 3 bases, leaving 15 bases of the junction unmatched. The CDR3 runs to 18 residues. The CDR3 loop is CASSDALTGGGGAGELFF. The CDR3 coding sequence is TGTGCCAGCAGCGACGCCCTGACAGGGGGGGGAGGGGCCGGGGAGCTGTTTTTT.

About this clone itself: The junction and the germline gene differ at one end; a read error may be behind it. The chain carries TRBV28 and TRBJ2-5; D possibly corresponds to TRBD2 (6 bases). The CDR3 is 15 residues long. Germline V gene lookup returns CDR1 MDHEN and CDR2 SYDVKM. CDR3 sequence reads: CASSQGTGYQETQYF. CDR3 in DNA: TGTGCCAGCAGCCAAGGGACTGGCTACCAGGAGACCCAGTACTTC.

V is TRBV19 and J is TRBJ1-1; D gene unclear. Trimming took 3 bases from V and 5 from J, leaving 10 bases between them. Germline V gene data show CDR1 as LNHDA and CDR2 as SQIVND (reference sequence). This CDR3 comprises 13 residues. CDR3 sequence reads: CASSIGYETEAFF. CDR3 DNA: TGTGCCAGTAGTATCGGGTATGAGACTGAAGCTTTCTTT.

CDR3 DNA: TGTGCCAGCAGCACGTCCCGGGACAGAACCGGGGAGCTGTTTTTT. It specifies CASSTSRDRTGELFF. J is TRBJ2-2 and V is TRBV5-4; 7 nucleotides line up with TRBD1. With V trimmed by 4 bases and J by 5 bases, 8 bases remained unmatched. The CDR3 sequence is 15 residues long. Germline CDR1 SGHNT, CDR2 YYREEE (reference sequence).

This clone was counted only a few times. The CDR3 coding sequence is TGCGCCAGCAGACGGGAGGGCGGGCAGATCCCCACAGATACGCAGTATTTT. Translated, it gives CASRREGGQIPTDTQYF. The chain is built from TRBV5-1 and TRBJ2-3, with TRBD2 matching 8 bases. V was pared by 5 bases and J by 2 bases, with 13 bases of the junction left unmatched. The CDR3 is 17 amino acids. Per germline, CDR1 SGHRS and CDR2 YFSETQ. Using reference TRBV5-1 and TRBJ2-3 for the parts outside the CDR3, the full variable domain is KAGVTQTPRYLIKTRGQQVTLSCSPISGHRSVSWYQQTPGQGLQFLFEYFSETQRNKGNFPGRFSGRQFSNSRSEMNVSTLELGDSALYLCASRREGGQIPTDTQYFGPGTRLTVL.

This sequence joins TRBV27 and TRBJ2-5; 8 positions match TRBD2. The tail of the sequence fits TRBJ2-7 better, so the J call may be wrong. The CDR3 loop spans 19 amino acids. Germline loops: CDR1 MNHEY, CDR2 SMNVEV (reference sequence). The CDR3 here is CASSSRAKLAGFISYEQYF. The DNA for the CDR3 is TGTGCCAGCAGTTCTAGGGCCAAGCTAGCGGGCTTTATCTCCTACGAGCAGTACTTC.

The chain links TRBV9 to TRBJ1-1, with a tentative D call TRBD1 (6 bases). The V gene's germline CDR1 is SGDLS and CDR2 YYNGEE. V was clipped by 3 bases and J by 2 bases, with 20 bases between them. The CDR3 loop spans 17 amino acids. CDR3 sequence (DNA): TGTGCCAGCAGCGAGCGCACGGTGACAGGTTACAACACTGAAGCTTTCTTT. Residues: CASSERTVTGYNTEAFF.